These 10 T cell receptor beta chains came from one sample sequenced in a study of vaccination and CD4 T cells after COVID-19. Indicated treatment: approximately 9-day PBMC culture with coronavirus spike peptide pools or control peptides (ViraFEST assay). Cultured CD4+ T-cell DNA underwent Oncomine TCR Beta short-read sequencing. Each CDR3 protein gets one entry after TCRdb re-called the PCR reads with MiXCR. The sample has about 3,600 distinct CDR3 sequences; 38% are singletons. For these TCRs, the target antigens are not known. The sample comprised CD4+ T cells from blood, cultured in vitro. Receptors originate from a human donor who had recovered from COVID-19.

The chain carries TRBV12-3 or TRBV12-4 and TRBJ2-3, with 9 nucleotides matching TRBD2. V dropped 6 bases and J dropped 3; count of bases not matched to a gene: 13. CDR3 length equals 17 residues. The CDR3 region is CASRFKAFSGSTDTQYF. The DNA of the CDR3 is TGTGCCAGCAGGTTCAAGGCCTTTAGCGGGAGTACAGATACGCAGTATTTT.

This clonotype is classed as medium-sized. The chain joins TRBV6-2 or TRBV6-3 to TRBJ1-5, with D possibly matching TRBD1 (5 bases). CDR1 is MNHEY and CDR2 is SVGEGT in the germline V gene. This CDR3 has 13 amino acids. The germline V and J ends were trimmed by 7 bases and 5 bases, with 12 bases remaining between them. The CDR3 bases are TGTGCCAGCACCAACTGGGGGGATCAGCCCCAGCATTTT. Its protein product is CASTNWGDQPQHF.

The CDR3 spells CASSVEGETQYF. The DNA for the CDR3 is TGTGCCAGCAGCGTAGAAGGAGAGACCCAGTACTTC. The chain has TRBV9 and TRBJ2-5; D ambiguous. Per the germline V gene, CDR1 is SGDLS and CDR2 is YYNGEE. The CDR3 contains 12 residues. Trimming stripped 0 bases from V and 4 bases from J, with 4 bases between.

This clonotype has only a few counts. This chain uses TRBV6-5 with TRBJ2-3, with no clear D. Germline values: CDR1 MNHEY, CDR2 SVGAGI. V lost 4 bases and J 0 bases, leaving 2 bases between the germline ends. CDR3 length: 12 residues. The CDR3 bases are TGTGCCAGCAGTTCTAGCACAGATACGCAGTATTTT. Translation: CASSSSTDTQYF.

This clonotype is hyperexpanded in the sample. The chain links TRBV6-5 to TRBJ1-2; TRBD1 matches 8 bases. V lost 0 bases and J lost 4; bases outside the gene matches: 4. The CDR3 loop spans 15 amino acids. The germline V gene encodes CDR1 MNHEY and CDR2 SVGAGI. CDR3 amino acids: CASSYSTGGVYGYTF. The CDR3 DNA sequence: TGTGCCAGCAGTTACTCAACAGGGGGTGTCTATGGCTACACCTTC.

A few counts support this clonotype. The chain uses TRBV20-1 and TRBJ2-3; 8 bases are a match to TRBD2. V shed 3 bases, J shed 0 bases, and the junction held 2 bases outside the gene matches. This CDR3 has 14 amino acids. The germline gives CDR1 DFQATT, CDR2 SNEGSKA (reference sequence). The CDR3 sequence: CSARTSASTDTQYF. CDR3 nucleotides: TGCAGTGCTAGGACTAGCGCTAGCACAGATACGCAGTATTTT.

This sequence joins TRBV5-4 and TRBJ2-7; weak D call: TRBD2 (5 bases). Trimming took off 2 bases at V and 1 base at J, with 7 bases between the two ends. CDR3 length: 13 amino acids. CDR1 and CDR2 (germline): SGHNT, YYREEE (reference sequence). The CDR3 here is CASSFGLSYEQYF. For the CDR3, the DNA is TGTGCCAGCAGCTTTGGACTTTCCTACGAGCAGTACTTC.

The chain links TRBV2 to TRBJ2-7, with a weak D call TRBD2 (6 bases). The V and J ends lost 3 bases and 1 base respectively, with 13 bases between them. CDR1 SNHLY and CDR2 FYNNEI come from the germline V gene. CDR3 length: 15 residues. The CDR3 DNA sequence: TGTGCCAGCAGTGAGGTTGGAGGGAAATCCTACGAGCAGTACTTC. This codes for CASSEVGGKSYEQYF.

This rearrangement joins TRBV6-5 to TRBJ1-1; 7 bases are shared with TRBD1. Unmatched junction bases numbered 6, after V lost 4 bases and J lost 4 bases. CDR3 length: 14 residues. Germline assignment: CDR1 MNHEY and CDR2 SVGAGI. Written as DNA, the CDR3 is TGTGCCAGCAGTTTCACAGGGGAATCCACTGAAGCTTTCTTT. Its translation is CASSFTGESTEAFF.

V is TRBV7-9 and J is TRBJ2-7; D is uncertain. The germline gives CDR1 SEHNR, CDR2 FQNEAQ (reference sequence). This CDR3 has 14 amino acids. Trimming took off 2 bases at V and 2 bases at J, with 10 bases between the two ends. This chain's CDR3 is CASSLYGETYEQYF. CDR3 nucleotides: TGTGCCAGCAGCTTATATGGGGAAACCTACGAGCAGTACTTC.